This TCR beta chain was sequenced for a study of identical twins. MiXCR, run by TCRdb on the 5' RACE reads, gives a single entry per CDR3 protein. The top ten hold 3.5% to 4% of the sample, which has fewer than 250,000 distinct CDR3 sequences, around 7% seen once. This clonotype was detected a few times. The junction had 4 bases not matched to a gene; V was cut back by 3 bases and J by 6 bases. CDR1 is MNHEY and CDR2 is SMNVEV in the germline V gene (reference sequence). The CDR3 totals 14 residues. Another study also made use of these data, one on yellow fever vaccine responses in identical twins.

The rearrangement links TRBV27 to TRBJ2-1, with TRBD2 matching over 8 bases. Sequencing was carried out using memory (CD45RO+) T cells sorted from blood. The TCR comes from a woman between 18 and 29 years old in good health. Here the CDR3 DNA reads TGTGCCAGCAGTTTTACTAGCGGATCCAATGAGCAGTTCTTC. As protein: CASSFTSGSNEQFF.